This T cell receptor (beta chain) was found in a study of blood T cells in healthy people across ages. Study outcomes and limitations: Estimates of total diversity, which came from one million sequenced T cells, were considered to be underestimates.

For the second PCR, which ran for about 6 to 11 cycles, a sample-barcoded 5' primer and a J-beta primer mix were used. Each CDR3 protein gets one entry after TCRdb re-called the 5' RACE reads with MiXCR. The sample shows almost 300,000 distinct CDR3 sequences, 25% to 30% of them seen only once. A word on this clonotype: Its antigen is not identified.

Between the trimmed V and J ends, which lost 8 bases and 4 bases, there was a span of 14 bases. The CDR3 loop spans 13 amino acids. Germline V gives CDR1 MDHEN, CDR2 SYDVKM. The V gene is TRBV28, the J gene TRBJ1-2, with no clear D. Sequenced input: blood. The receptor's source is a woman aged 70-85 years in good health. CDR3 DNA: TGTGCCAGCTCCCCCCGTGATGTCTATGGCTACACCTTC. This translates into CASSPRDVYGYTF.